The 5 T cell receptor beta chains below were found in one sample sequenced in a study of T-cell memory formation after mild COVID-19. From the 5' RACE reads, TCRdb called clonotypes with MiXCR, one entry per CDR3 protein. This repertoire shows about 130,000 distinct CDR3 sequences, 16% found once; its top ten account for approximately 13%. Sample: PBMCs or a T cell subset sorted from them (not recorded which). The receptors come from an adult woman who had mild COVID-19 (a few samples of this study predate the infection). Cell type and time point are not known.

The chain combines TRBV4-3 with TRBJ2-7; a weak D match, TRBD1 (5 bases). The germline V gene encodes CDR1 LGHNA and CDR2 YSLEER. Trimming removed 0 bases from V and 6 bases from J, with 12 bases in between. The CDR3 covers 14 residues. The CDR3 spells CASSQDSRVSEQYF. In DNA, the CDR3 is TGCGCCAGCAGCCAAGATTCCAGGGTCAGCGAGCAGTACTTC.

The chain couples TRBV30 to TRBJ2-1; D gene ambiguous. Looked up from germline, CDR1 is GTSNPN and CDR2 is SVGIG (reference sequence). The CDR3 totals 12 residues. V was cut by 3 bases and J by 9 bases, with 12 bases left in between. CDR3 DNA sequence: TGTGCCTGGAGAAGACTTGTAAGTGAGCAGTTCTTC. Protein product: CAWRRLVSEQFF.

This clonotype was counted a few times. The rearrangement links TRBV9 to TRBJ2-1; 11 nucleotides match TRBD2. The CDR3 has 16 residues. Germline CDR1 SGDLS, CDR2 YYNGEE. J was trimmed by 6 bases and V by 3 bases; bases with no gene match: 8. CDR3 coding DNA: TGTGCCAGCAGCGCCATTAGCGGGAGGGCTGGCAATGAGCAGTTCTTC. This translates into CASSAISGRAGNEQFF.

The chain recombines TRBV6-5 with TRBJ1-5; D perhaps matches TRBD1 (6 bases). Germline assignment: CDR1 MNHEY and CDR2 SVGAGI. This CDR3 is built from 13 residues. The germline V and J ends were trimmed by 5 bases and 7 bases, with 12 bases remaining between them. The CDR3 bases are TGTGCCAGCAGTATGGGCCAGGGGCAGCCCCAGCATTTT. Translated: CASSMGQGQPQHF.

This clonotype turned up a few times. CDR3 residues: CASSFTSDSYEQYF. The DNA for the CDR3 is TGTGCCAGCAGCTTTACGTCTGACAGCTACGAGCAGTACTTC. V is TRBV7-7 and J is TRBJ2-7; D is perhaps TRBD1 (5 bases). The CDR3 runs to 14 residues. Trimming pared 3 bases from V and 3 bases from J, leaving 12 bases between. Germline V gene data show CDR1 as SSHAT and CDR2 as FNYEAQ (reference sequence).